These T cell receptor beta chains were read from a single sample in a study of vaccination and CD4 T cells after COVID-19. Their specific antigens are unknown. TCRdb independently ran MiXCR on the PCR reads; one entry per CDR3 protein. The table records 13,000 or so distinct CDR3 sequences, 52% of them present only once. Specimen: CD4+ T cells from blood, cultured in vitro. The receptors come from a human donor who had recovered from COVID-19. CDR3s include the opening cysteine and the closing phenylalanine or tryptophan. D genes are given only for firm matches. The size field is filled for only some rows; it gives once, few, many or a size class.

DNA: TGTGCCAGCAGTGAGGGGCGGGAGGTGACGGATACGCAGTATTTT
CDR3: CASSEGREVTDTQYF
V: TRBV6-4
J: TRBJ2-3
size: .
length: 15
D: TRBD2

DNA: TGTGCCAGCACAAGGGAACAGAGCAATCAGCCCCAGCATTTT
CDR3: CASTREQSNQPQHF
V: TRBV2
J: TRBJ1-5
size: few
length: 14
D: .

DNA: TGTGCCAGCAGCACGGACAGGGTACAGCCCCAGCATTTT
CDR3: CASSTDRVQPQHF
V: TRBV7-2
J: TRBJ1-5
size: .
length: 13
D: TRBD1

DNA: TGTGCCACCAGTTGGGCGAACTCTGGAAACACCATATATTTT
CDR3: CATSWANSGNTIYF
V: TRBV28
J: TRBJ1-3
size: .
length: 14
D: .

DNA: TGTGCCAGCAGACCCACCACGCACAATGAGCAGTTCTTC
CDR3: CASRPTTHNEQFF
V: TRBV6-2/TRBV6-3
J: TRBJ2-1
size: .
length: 13
D: .

DNA: TGTGCCAGCAGCCAAGATAGTAGGCAGGGAAACACTGAAGCTTTCTTT
CDR3: CASSQDSRQGNTEAFF
V: TRBV4-2
J: TRBJ1-1
size: .
length: 16
D: .

DNA: TGTGCCAGCAGAAGACTAGCGGGAGGCCTCAGCACCGGGGAGCTGTTTTTT
CDR3: CASRRLAGGLSTGELFF
V: TRBV7-9
J: TRBJ2-2
size: .
length: 17
D: TRBD2

DNA: TGTGCCAGCAGCTCTGTGCCGCAAGAGACCCAGTACTTC
CDR3: CASSSVPQETQYF
V: TRBV7-3
J: TRBJ2-5
size: .
length: 13
D: .

DNA: TGTGCCAGCAGCTCGGAGGGCACAGATACGCAGTATTTT
CDR3: CASSSEGTDTQYF
V: TRBV7-3
J: TRBJ2-3
size: few
length: 13
D: .

DNA: TGCAGTGCTAGAGAATTTTCCGACGGGGTGGCGGTCGACGAGCAGTACTTC
CDR3: CSAREFSDGVAVDEQYF
V: TRBV20-1
J: TRBJ2-7
size: .
length: 17
D: .

DNA: TGTGCCAGTAGTACCTCAAAAGAGACCCAGTACTTC
CDR3: CASSTSKETQYF
V: TRBV19
J: TRBJ2-5
size: few
length: 12
D: .

DNA: TGTGCCAGCAGTTCAGGACTCGGGGGCTTTTTTGGTAATTCACCCCTCCACTTT
CDR3: CASSSGLGGFFGNSPLHF
V: TRBV28
J: TRBJ1-6
size: .
length: 18
D: .

DNA: TGTGCCAGCAGCTCCTCCCCCGCACGTGGCGGAAGAATTATGAACACTGAAGCTTTCTTT
CDR3: CASSSSPARGGRIMNTEAFF
V: TRBV21-1
J: TRBJ1-1
size: .
length: 20
D: .

DNA: TGCAGTGCCCACGGGGTGACAGGCAACACCAAAAACATTCAGTACTTC
CDR3: CSAHGVTGNTKNIQYF
V: TRBV20-1
J: TRBJ2-4
size: few
length: 16
D: .

DNA: TGTGCCATCAGGAGGACTAGCGGAAACAATGAGCAGTTCTTC
CDR3: CAIRRTSGNNEQFF
V: TRBV10-3
J: TRBJ2-1
size: .
length: 14
D: TRBD2

DNA: TGCAGTGCTAGAGGGGCGGGCGTAGGGTTTAGCAATCAGCCCCAGCATTTT
CDR3: CSARGAGVGFSNQPQHF
V: TRBV20-1
J: TRBJ1-5
size: .
length: 17
D: .

DNA: TGTGCCAGCAGTTTGACAGGGGGGGCGGGTGAAAAACTGTTTTTT
CDR3: CASSLTGGAGEKLFF
V: TRBV6-5
J: TRBJ1-4
size: .
length: 15
D: TRBD1

DNA: TGTGCCAGCAAGCAGGAAGCCAATCAGCCCCAGCATTTT
CDR3: CASKQEANQPQHF
V: TRBV2
J: TRBJ1-5
size: few
length: 13
D: .

DNA: TGCAGCGTTGGAAAAGTAGCGGGATGGATTGAGCAGTTCTTC
CDR3: CSVGKVAGWIEQFF
V: TRBV29-1
J: TRBJ2-1
size: .
length: 14
D: TRBD2

DNA: TGTGCCAGCAGTCTCCTAGCGGGAGATACAGATACGCAGTATTTT
CDR3: CASSLLAGDTDTQYF
V: TRBV5-4
J: TRBJ2-3
size: .
length: 15
D: TRBD2

DNA: TGTGCCTGCCGCAGGGTTGGCACAGATACGCAGTATTTT
CDR3: CACRRVGTDTQYF
V: TRBV30
J: TRBJ2-3
size: .
length: 13
D: .

DNA: TGTGCCAGCAGTTTAGCGGGAGGTTACGAGCAGTACTTC
CDR3: CASSLAGGYEQYF
V: TRBV27
J: TRBJ2-7
size: .
length: 13
D: TRBD2

DNA: TGTGCCAGCAAAGAGTGGGAGACCCAGTACTTC
CDR3: CASKEWETQYF
V: TRBV2
J: TRBJ2-5
size: .
length: 11
D: .

DNA: TGCGTTAGCGGGACCTCGAACACCGGGGAGCTGTTTTTT
CDR3: CVSGTSNTGELFF
V: TRBV6-1
J: TRBJ2-2
size: .
length: 13
D: TRBD2

DNA: TGTGCCATTTCGTTGCTAGAAGAGACCCAGTACTTC
CDR3: CAISLLEETQYF
V: TRBV2
J: TRBJ2-5
size: few
length: 12
D: .

DNA: TGTGCCAGCTCACCCATTCGAGGAACCGGGGAGCTGTTTTTT
CDR3: CASSPIRGTGELFF
V: TRBV18
J: TRBJ2-2
size: .
length: 14
D: .

DNA: TGCAGTGCCTTAGCGGGAGAAGTCTACAATGAGCAGTTCTTC
CDR3: CSALAGEVYNEQFF
V: TRBV20-1
J: TRBJ2-1
size: .
length: 14
D: TRBD2

DNA: TGTGCCTGGATGAACTATGGGACAGGGGGATCTGATGAAGCTTTCTTT
CDR3: CAWMNYGTGGSDEAFF
V: TRBV30
J: TRBJ1-1
size: .
length: 16
D: TRBD1

DNA: TGTGCCACCAGCAGAGGGGGCAGCCAAGAGACCCAGTACTTC
CDR3: CATSRGGSQETQYF
V: TRBV15
J: TRBJ2-5
size: .
length: 14
D: .

DNA: TGCGCCAGCAGCTGGACTAGCGGGAGTGGGACCCAGTACTTC
CDR3: CASSWTSGSGTQYF
V: TRBV5-1
J: TRBJ2-5
size: few
length: 14
D: TRBD2

DNA: TGTGCCAGCAGTGCCTATAAAGGACTAGCGGGAGTACGGAATGAGCAGTTCTTC
CDR3: CASSAYKGLAGVRNEQFF
V: TRBV2
J: TRBJ2-1
size: once
length: 18
D: TRBD2

DNA: TGTGCCAGTAGTATAGGGAGTGAGAACACTGAAGCTTTCTTT
CDR3: CASSIGSENTEAFF
V: TRBV19
J: TRBJ1-1
size: .
length: 14
D: .

DNA: TGTGCCAGCAGGCGAGGGGGCGCGAACACCGGGGAGCTGTTTTTT
CDR3: CASRRGGANTGELFF
V: TRBV28
J: TRBJ2-2
size: .
length: 15
D: TRBD1

DNA: TGCGCCAGCAGCTTGGAGGGTCGGGGCTACGAGCAGTACTTC
CDR3: CASSLEGRGYEQYF
V: TRBV5-1
J: TRBJ2-7
size: .
length: 14
D: .

DNA: TGTGCCAGCAGCTTGGGGGGGGATACCGGGGAGCTGTTTTTT
CDR3: CASSLGGDTGELFF
V: TRBV7-2
J: TRBJ2-2
size: few
length: 14
D: TRBD2

DNA: TGCGCCAGCAGCCAAGATGGTTGGCTAGCGGGAGATACGCAGTATTTT
CDR3: CASSQDGWLAGDTQYF
V: TRBV4-1
J: TRBJ2-3
size: once
length: 16
D: TRBD2

DNA: TGTGCCAGCAGCTCTTATTTGGACAGGGATGGCGGGGAGCTGTTTTTT
CDR3: CASSSYLDRDGGELFF
V: TRBV2
J: TRBJ2-2
size: .
length: 16
D: TRBD1

DNA: TGTGCCAGCAGCCCCGGGAGAGGATCCTACGAGCAGTACTTC
CDR3: CASSPGRGSYEQYF
V: TRBV11-3
J: TRBJ2-7
size: .
length: 14
D: .

DNA: TGTGCCAGCAGCTTATCCGCGGGACAGGGTTACGAGCAGTACTTC
CDR3: CASSLSAGQGYEQYF
V: TRBV7-3
J: TRBJ2-7
size: .
length: 15
D: TRBD1

DNA: TGTGCCAGCAGCTTGGGCCTGGAGCCTAGCCAGTTCTTC
CDR3: CASSLGLEPSQFF
V: TRBV5-4
J: TRBJ2-1
size: .
length: 13
D: .

DNA: TGTGCCAGCAGCCTTACGACAGGGCCGCAAGAGACCCAGTACTTC
CDR3: CASSLTTGPQETQYF
V: TRBV7-9
J: TRBJ2-5
size: .
length: 15
D: TRBD1

DNA: TGTGCCAGCAGCCCAGGCACAGATACGCAGTATTTT
CDR3: CASSPGTDTQYF
V: TRBV11-2
J: TRBJ2-3
size: few
length: 12
D: .

DNA: TGCAGTGCTGAAAGGGGACAGACGAACACTGAAGCTTTCTTT
CDR3: CSAERGQTNTEAFF
V: TRBV20-1
J: TRBJ1-1
size: .
length: 14
D: TRBD1

DNA: TGCGCCAGCAGCTCGCCGGGGCCCGCCCCATACTATGGCTACACCTTC
CDR3: CASSSPGPAPYYGYTF
V: TRBV5-1
J: TRBJ1-2
size: .
length: 16
D: .

DNA: TGTGCCAGCAGCCTAAATCCCTCCTACTACGAGCAGTACTTC
CDR3: CASSLNPSYYEQYF
V: TRBV6-1
J: TRBJ2-7
size: few
length: 14
D: .